These T cell receptor beta chains were read from a single sample in a study of T cell repertoires in cytomegalovirus infection. TCRdb processed the reads anew with MiXCR; each CDR3 protein has one entry. The sample lists 640,000 or so distinct CDR3 sequences; around a third were seen once. Antigens of these TCRs are unknown. Source: cultured PBMCs, taken from culture after CMV antigen stimulation. Receptors originate from a human donor in good health (CMV status not recorded). Some clones in this sample may be carry-over from other donors' samples. The CDR3 runs from the conserved cysteine through the conserved F or W. D genes are given only for firm matches. Expanded clones are given a class, and other clones once, few, many or no size at all.

TRBV7-8	few	TRBD2	TRBJ2-1	CALGAGGSNNEQFF	TGTGCCCTTGGGGCGGGCGGGAGTAACAATGAGCAGTTCTTC
TRBV6-2/TRBV6-3	NA	NA	TRBJ1-1	CASSPQPGTKGNTEAFF	TGTGCCAGCAGTCCCCAACCCGGGACAAAGGGAAACACTGAAGCTTTCTTT
TRBV12-5	NA	NA	TRBJ2-7	CASGLVGGTPVALYEQYF	TGTGCTAGTGGTTTGGTAGGGGGGACACCAGTAGCACTCTACGAGCAGTACTTC
TRBV7-2	NA	NA	TRBJ2-1	CASSLVWGGPGNEQFF	TGTGCCAGCAGCTTAGTGTGGGGGGGGCCGGGTAATGAGCAGTTCTTC
TRBV12-3/TRBV12-4	NA	NA	TRBJ1-6	CASSSGGFPLHF	TGTGCCAGCAGTTCTGGGGGGTTCCCCCTCCACTTT
TRBV5-4	NA	NA	TRBJ2-5	CASSLPGDQETQYF	TGTGCCAGCAGCTTGCCCGGGGACCAAGAGACCCAGTACTTC
TRBV28	NA	NA	TRBJ2-5	CASSWVGVGAETQYF	TGTGCCAGCAGTTGGGTCGGGGTGGGAGCAGAGACCCAGTACTTC
TRBV15	NA	NA	TRBJ2-2	CATSRVRGALSGELFF	TGTGCCACCAGCAGAGTCCGGGGGGCCCTTAGCGGGGAGCTGTTTTTT
TRBV12-3/TRBV12-4	NA	NA	TRBJ2-1	CASSLTPSYNEQFF	TGTGCCAGCAGTTTGACCCCCTCCTACAATGAGCAGTTCTTC
TRBV4-3	NA	NA	TRBJ1-4	CASSQNPRGGANEKLFF	TGCGCCAGCAGCCAAAACCCGAGGGGGGGGGCTAATGAAAAACTGTTTTTT
TRBV6-5	few	NA	TRBJ1-4	CASRDVNNEKLFF	TGTGCCAGCAGGGACGTAAATAATGAAAAACTGTTTTTT
TRBV7-2	many	TRBD2	TRBJ2-5	CATLGALAGETQYF	TGTGCCACCCTGGGGGCGCTAGCGGGAGAGACCCAGTACTTC
TRBV19	few	NA	TRBJ1-4	CASGIQAGDNEKLFF	TGTGCCAGTGGAATCCAGGCAGGGGATAATGAAAAACTGTTTTTT
TRBV6-5	few	NA	TRBJ1-2	CASTPGGVGYGYTF	TGTGCCAGCACCCCGGGAGGGGTTGGCTATGGCTACACCTTC
TRBV27	NA	NA	TRBJ2-7	CASSLFGTPLYEQYF	TGTGCCAGCAGTTTGTTCGGGACGCCCCTCTACGAGCAGTACTTC
TRBV7-8	many	TRBD1	TRBJ1-5	CASSLSTGGKPQHF	TGTGCCAGCAGCTTATCGACAGGGGGAAAGCCCCAGCATTTT
TRBV7-6	many	TRBD2	TRBJ2-1	CASSLVAGGPNEQFF	TGTGCCAGCAGCTTGGTAGCGGGGGGGCCCAATGAGCAGTTCTTC
TRBV14	once	TRBD2	TRBJ2-1	CASSLRPGLAGVGNEQFF	TGTGCCAGCAGCCTAAGACCGGGACTAGCGGGAGTGGGTAATGAGCAGTTCTTC
TRBV10-3	NA	NA	TRBJ2-7	CAISGGGEEYEQYF	TGTGCCATCAGTGGAGGTGGGGAGGAGTACGAGCAGTACTTC
TRBV10-3	NA	TRBD1	TRBJ2-3	CATASPGTGTDTQYF	TGTGCCACCGCAAGCCCAGGGACAGGCACAGATACGCAGTATTTT
TRBV5-6	NA	NA	TRBJ1-5	CASSEAAGQPQHF	TGTGCCAGCAGCGAGGCGGCGGGCCAGCCCCAGCATTTT
TRBV4-2	many	TRBD1	TRBJ2-1	CASSSGTGGYDNEQFF	TGTGCCAGCAGCTCTGGGACAGGGGGGTACGACAATGAGCAGTTCTTC
TRBV5-1	few	NA	TRBJ2-7	CASSSSWLYEQYF	TGCGCCAGCAGCTCCTCTTGGCTCTACGAGCAGTACTTC
TRBV28	NA	NA	TRBJ2-1	CASSYKTLDKQFF	TGTGCCAGCAGCTACAAAACCCTAGATAAGCAGTTCTTC
TRBV29-1	NA	NA	TRBJ2-1	CSTWAASYNEQFF	TGCAGCACGTGGGCGGCCTCCTACAATGAGCAGTTCTTC
TRBV10-3	NA	NA	TRBJ2-7	CAISESGRSYEQYF	TGTGCCATCAGTGAGTCGGGTCGGAGCTACGAGCAGTACTTC
TRBV19	NA	TRBD2	TRBJ2-1	CASSAGREFEQFF	TGTGCCAGTAGCGCCGGGCGGGAGTTTGAGCAGTTCTTC
TRBV11-2	NA	NA	TRBJ2-3	CASSLDLAEPTDTQYF	TGTGCCAGCAGCTTAGATCTGGCGGAACCCACAGATACGCAGTATTTT
TRBV12-3/TRBV12-4	NA	TRBD2	TRBJ2-1	CGGTIQTPGNEQFF	TGTGGGGGGACTATCCAGACTCCGGGCAATGAGCAGTTCTTC
TRBV7-2	many	NA	TRBJ1-5	CASSLWVGQPQHF	TGTGCCAGCAGCTTATGGGTCGGGCAGCCCCAGCATTTT
TRBV28	few	NA	TRBJ2-1	CASSHQRTYNEQFF	TGTGCCAGCAGTCACCAGCGGACTTACAATGAGCAGTTCTTC
TRBV7-2	few	NA	TRBJ1-2	CASSLAGLTPSNTF	TGTGCCAGCAGCTTGGCGGGACTCACCCCGAGCAACACCTTC
TRBV20-1	NA	NA	TRBJ2-1	CSARGFEQFF	TGCAGTGCCCGAGGGTTTGAGCAGTTCTTC
TRBV27	NA	NA	TRBJ2-3	CASSPYGVGDTDTQYF	TGTGCCAGCAGTCCCTACGGGGTAGGGGACACAGATACGCAGTATTTT
TRBV7-6	few	TRBD2	TRBJ2-2	CASSSLGGDTGELFF	TGTGCCAGCAGCTCCTTGGGGGGGGACACCGGGGAGCTGTTTTTT
TRBV6-8	few	TRBD1	TRBJ1-1	CASSYGAGGSSTEAFF	TGTGCCAGCAGTTATGGGGCAGGGGGCTCGAGCACTGAAGCTTTCTTT
TRBV27	few	NA	TRBJ2-1	CASSSPGRPLLF	TGTGCCAGCAGTTCGCCGGGGCGTCCTCTCCTCTTC
TRBV6-6	NA	NA	TRBJ1-5	CASSYLGGGNQPQHF	TGTGCCAGCAGTTACTTGGGGGGAGGCAATCAGCCCCAGCATTTT
TRBV4-1	NA	NA	TRBJ1-2	CATHGVNYGYTF	TGCGCCACCCACGGGGTTAACTATGGCTACACCTTC
TRBV7-9	NA	TRBD1	TRBJ2-7	CASSARPENRGLGEQYF	TGTGCCAGCAGCGCCCGCCCCGAAAACAGGGGGCTCGGGGAGCAGTACTTC
TRBV12-3/TRBV12-4	NA	NA	TRBJ1-6	CASSSGSLDSPLHF	TGTGCCAGCAGTTCAGGTAGTCTGGATTCACCCCTCCACTTT
TRBV6-2/TRBV6-3	NA	TRBD1	TRBJ2-1	CASRYLGQGPYNEQFF	TGTGCCAGCAGGTACTTGGGACAGGGGCCCTACAATGAGCAGTTCTTC
TRBV7-2	NA	NA	TRBJ2-5	CASSFPNRAETQYF	TGTGCCAGCAGCTTCCCGAACAGGGCCGAGACCCAGTACTTC
TRBV2	NA	TRBD2	TRBJ2-5	CASSFRAGGYQETQYF	TGTGCCAGCAGTTTCCGAGCGGGGGGGTACCAAGAGACCCAGTACTTC
TRBV19	NA	NA	TRBJ2-2	CASSYQRANTGELFF	TGTGCCAGTAGTTATCAGCGGGCGAACACCGGGGAGCTGTTTTTT
TRBV20-1	NA	NA	TRBJ2-3	CSARDTTYTDTQYF	TGCAGTGCTAGAGATACCACCTACACAGATACGCAGTATTTT
TRBV18	NA	TRBD1	TRBJ1-6	CASSGTASTGRPLHF	TGTGCCAGCTCGGGGACAGCCTCTACAGGGAGACCCCTCCACTTT
TRBV19	NA	TRBD1	TRBJ2-3	CASSTQGSTDTQYF	TGTGCCAGTAGTACACAGGGGAGCACAGATACGCAGTATTTT
TRBV19	NA	NA	TRBJ1-1	CASRKQPGGNTEAFF	TGTGCCAGTAGGAAACAACCGGGGGGGAACACTGAAGCTTTCTTT
TRBV28	NA	NA	TRBJ2-7	CASSFMGVEQYF	TGTGCCAGCAGTTTCATGGGGGTCGAGCAGTACTTC
TRBV19	NA	TRBD1	TRBJ2-6	CASSKTRGRDSPGANVLTF	TGTGCCAGTAGTAAGACGAGGGGGCGCGATAGTCCTGGGGCCAACGTCCTGACTTTC
TRBV19	few	TRBD1	TRBJ1-1	CASSAPTGWDTEAFF	TGTGCCAGTAGTGCCCCGACAGGGTGGGACACTGAAGCTTTCTTT
TRBV5-6	few	TRBD1	TRBJ1-5	CASSLGTGSYNQPQHF	TGTGCCAGCAGCTTGGGGACAGGGTCCTACAATCAGCCCCAGCATTTT
TRBV4-1	NA	NA	TRBJ2-1	CASSQSPAQIVVF	TGCGCCAGCAGCCAATCCCCGGCACAAATCGTGGTCTTC
TRBV6-5	few	TRBD1	TRBJ1-2	CASSSPLDRGHGYTF	TGTGCCAGCAGTTCCCCCCTTGACAGGGGGCATGGCTACACCTTC
TRBV7-2	many	NA	TRBJ1-2	CASSLREESYGYTF	TGTGCCAGCAGCTTAAGGGAAGAGAGCTATGGCTACACCTTC
TRBV11-2	few	NA	TRBJ2-7	CASSPSGGPNEQYF	TGTGCCAGCAGCCCCTCCGGAGGGCCTAACGAGCAGTACTTC